This T cell receptor (beta chain) is from a study of blood T cells in healthy people across ages (dated by TCRdb to the mid-2010s). In the study overall: Template switching captured roughly one uniquely barcoded TCR beta cDNA molecule per two T cells in model experiments. Age-related changes in TCR beta repertoire diversity were measured in the study by deep sequencing normalized with unique cDNA molecular identifiers. Donors were grouped into four age groups: young (average 16 years), middle-aged (39), aged (62) and long-lived (around 80). To avoid experimental bias, donors of different ages were spread randomly across the sequencing lanes. For two donors (one aged 18 to 29 and one aged 80 or older), the study analyzed two additional independent replicas of 1 million unique cDNA reads from the same blood draw.

Taken from the germline V gene, the CDR1 and CDR2 loops are KGHDR and SFDVKD. Inclusive of the bounding cysteine and phenylalanine, the CDR3 is 12 residues long. Only the CDR3 part of the read is kept: 36 bases, read in frame from the first base. Donors were approximately 42 systemically healthy Caucasian individuals from Russia aged about 6 to 100 years. Each donor gave 8 to 10 milliliters of peripheral blood, drawn into EDTA-treated Vacutainer tubes. Ficoll-Paque density-gradient centrifugation was used to isolate PBMCs, with at least 7 million per sample. Trizol reagent was used to extract total RNA from PBMCs, with at least 5.5 micrograms per sample. For every donor, an aliquot of PBMCs went through flow cytometry to measure the percentages of naive CD45RAhigh/CD27high T cells. Worth noting for this clonotype: No antigen is known for it. The input lacks base qualities; no much larger clone sits a single base away.

Library prep was done by 5' RACE. Instrument on record: Illumina HiSeq 2500. A second PCR of roughly 6 to 12 cycles was run with a J-beta primer mix and a sample-barcoded 5' primer. A unique molecular identifier was introduced onto each TCR beta cDNA molecule by a template-switch 5' adaptor carrying 12 random nucleotides. Each sample yielded at least 2.5 million CDR3-containing paired-end reads. All of the RNA was converted into first-strand cDNA using the Mint cDNA synthesis kit, with a TRBC-specific oligonucleotide serving as the primer. All cDNA was treated with uracil-DNA glycosylase and then went through a first 18-cycle PCR with the universal primers M1SS and BC2_uni_R. For the original study's pipeline: Each sample was normalized by randomly selecting 1 million high-quality reads, each carrying a distinct molecular identifier. Reads sharing molecular identifiers were discarded rather than binned into consensus sequences. MiTCR, with a Q25 quality threshold and the strictest error-elimination algorithm, was used for CDR3 identification, clonotype clustering and error correction. A nonparametric unseen species model with Euler transformation was used to estimate a lower bound on total TCR beta diversity. The raw public reads went through TCRdb reprocessing: fastp at Q25, MiXCR clone calling, in-frame beta chains kept. Every entry covers one CDR3 protein and lists the most common genes and DNA from its rows. The V and J calls come from TCRdb's annotation, not from the publication. The sample table shows about a million distinct CDR3 sequences, and roughly 51% are seen once. Of the sample, about a fifth falls within the top ten clones.

The paper's findings and limits, for the study overall: Donor CMV infection status was unknown, potentially confounding age-related changes in expanded clonotypes. As age increased, observed TCR beta diversity per million T cells dropped in a roughly linear way, and a significant reduction was already evident by age approximately 40. Total diversity estimates from one million sequenced T cells were considered lower bounds and underestimates. Bulk unsorted PBMC profiling prevented conclusive comparison of naive and antigen-experienced compartments. The long-lived group showed more naive CD4+ T cells, fewer expanded clones and increased TCR diversity than the aged group, suggesting age selection. The percentage of naive T cells measured by flow cytometry correlated strongly with observed TCR beta diversity.

The TCR sequence derives from a woman aged 55-75 years in good health. Sequencing was performed on blood. This chain joins TRBV24-1 to TRBJ2-5; the D gene remains uncertain. The assigned J gene may be wrong: the sequence end matches TRBJ2-7 better. The CDR3 protein sequence reads: CATSAPRGEQYF. The nucleotides are TGTGCCACCAGTGCCCCTCGTGGCGAGCAGTACTTC.